This T cell receptor (beta chain) comes out of a study of CD8 T cells in ankylosing spondylitis. A single record per CDR3 protein comes from TCRdb applying MiXCR to the 5' RACE reads. Found here are hundreds of thousands of distinct CDR3 sequences, 25% to 30% of them singletons; the top ten hold about 7%. This clonotype was detected many times. Germline loops: CDR1 MDHEN, CDR2 SYDVKM. This CDR3 contains 17 residues. J lost 6 bases, V lost 5 bases, and 9 bases had no gene match. This clonotype was obtained from a male donor with ankylosing spondylitis or in good health (not recorded which). The specimen was blood, either unsorted or a sorted T cell fraction (not recorded which). The gene calls are TRBV28 and TRBJ1-6; TRBD1 aligns across 11 bases. The CDR3 region has the DNA TGTGCCAGCAGTCCCCCAGGACAGGGGGCTTTTAATTCACCCCTCCACTTT. This gives the protein CASSPPGQGAFNSPLHF.